This T cell receptor (beta chain) was found in a study of cytotoxic CD8 clonotypes in ibrutinib-treated CLL. Clones were read by immunoSEQ multiplex PCR, and TCRdb kept only the in-frame ones, dropping some. The table includes 130,000 or so clones, roughly 77% detected once. Study-wide points: Contraction or stability on treatment was seen for public clonotypes, which were uncommon.

The CDR3 is made up of 13 amino acids. Looked up from germline, CDR1 is KGHSH and CDR2 is LQKENI. V lost 3 bases and J 4 bases, leaving 7 bases between the germline ends. Remarks on this clone: Its antigen is currently unknown.

The sequencing here drew on PBMCs, taken after 12 months of ibrutinib treatment. The chain recombines TRBV18 with TRBJ1-5; no firm D call. The TCR originated in a human donor with chronic lymphocytic leukemia. The CDR3 here is CASSPQANQPQHF. The CDR3 nucleotides are TGTGCCAGCTCACCGCAGGCAAATCAGCCCCAGCATTTT.